The 3 T cell receptor beta chains in this list originate from one sample, sequenced in a study of response to subunit inactivated influenza vaccine. A single record per CDR3 protein comes from TCRdb applying MiXCR to the RT-PCR reads. The sample carries a few hundred thousand distinct CDR3 sequences, around 15% recorded once. The material sequenced was PBMCs from blood, taken approximately 12 days after vaccination. These receptors were taken from a man aged 50-59 years who received an inactivated influenza vaccine.

This clonotype was detected a few times. This chain joins TRBV29-1 and TRBJ1-1, with D possibly TRBD1 on 6 matching bases. Trimming pared 3 bases from V and 4 bases from J, leaving 9 bases between. Germline V CDR1 and CDR2: SQVTM, ANQGSEA. CDR3 size: 12 residues. The CDR3 nucleotides read TGCAGCGTTGACAGGGGTGGCACTGAAGCTTTCTTT. Translation: CSVDRGGTEAFF.

The chain couples TRBV7-3 to TRBJ1-2; TRBD1 aligns across 8 bases. Germline V gives CDR1 SGHTA, CDR2 FQGTGA. After removal of 5 bases from V and 4 bases from J, the junction contained 6 bases not matched to a gene. This CDR3 is 14 amino acids long. CDR3 sequence: CASSPMGTGYGYTF. The CDR3, as DNA: TGTGCCAGCAGCCCAATGGGGACAGGCTATGGCTACACCTTC.

A few counts support this clonotype. The chain recombines TRBV7-2 with TRBJ2-3; 10 positions agree with TRBD2. The CDR3 has 16 amino acids. Germline assignment: CDR1 SGHTA and CDR2 FQGNSA. The junction had 11 bases not matched to a gene; V was cut back by 7 bases and J by 4 bases. The CDR3 nucleotides read TGTGCCAGCACCCCACGGCCTAGCGGGGGTGCAGATACGCAGTATTTT. Its protein is CASTPRPSGGADTQYF.